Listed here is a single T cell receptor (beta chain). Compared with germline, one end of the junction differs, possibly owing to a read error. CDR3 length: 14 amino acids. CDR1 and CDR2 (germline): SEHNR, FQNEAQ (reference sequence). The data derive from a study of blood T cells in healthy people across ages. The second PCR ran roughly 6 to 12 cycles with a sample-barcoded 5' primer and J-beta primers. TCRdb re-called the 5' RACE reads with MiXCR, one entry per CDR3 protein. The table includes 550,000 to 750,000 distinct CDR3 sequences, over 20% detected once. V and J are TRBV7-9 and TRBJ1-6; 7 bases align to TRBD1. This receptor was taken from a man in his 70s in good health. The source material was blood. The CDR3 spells CAGSSGTENSPLHF. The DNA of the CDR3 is TGTGCCGGCAGCTCAGGGACAGAGAATTCACCCCTCCACTTT.